The clone carrying this TCR beta chain came up once. This entry comes from a study of blood T cell repertoires in COVID-19. Study as a whole: The study drew acute and convalescent COVID-19 samples from the United States, Italy and Spain. Sample material is recorded as cDNA or gDNA derived from T cells, B-cell-depleted T cells, or PBMCs.

CDR3 length: 20 amino acids. V was clipped by 0 bases and J by 7 bases; unmatched bases: 15. From germline, CDR1 is SGHVS and CDR2 FNYEAQ. Original analysis: Amplified reference gene primers provided the basis for estimating nucleated cell counts. TCRdb keeps only in-frame clones here, not all; method: immunoSEQ multiplex PCR. V and J calls and clone size are as listed in that table; D and trimming were resolved from the DNA. This repertoire shows 70,000 to 90,000 clones, about four fifths found once; its top ten account for approximately 24%. Input material: peripheral blood. This receptor was taken from a human donor in a cohort sampled during active COVID-19. This chain links TRBV7-6 with TRBJ2-1; TRBD2 matches 13 bases. The CDR3 reads CASSLALPPWTSGSRNEQFF. The CDR3 nucleotides read TGTGCCAGCAGCTTAGCCTTACCACCCTGGACTAGCGGGAGTCGGAATGAGCAGTTCTTC.